In its sample, the clone carrying this TCR beta chain was seen a few times. Sequencing used immunoSEQ multiplex PCR; TCRdb keeps in-frame clones, though not all of them. This repertoire shows under 35,000 clones, 87% found once; its top ten account for more than 7%. These data are taken from a study of T cell changes during pregnancy in multiple sclerosis. CDR3 length: 12 amino acids. Deletions cut 3 bases from V and 10 bases from J, with 13 bases between. The germline gives CDR1 SGDLS, CDR2 YYNGEE. The sequencing used CD8+ T cells from peripheral blood mononuclear cells, collected before pregnancy. This sequence was found in a female donor with multiple sclerosis, enrolled in a pregnancy study. The chain carries TRBV9 and TRBJ1-1, with D possibly matching TRBD1 (6 bases). CDR3 DNA sequence: TGTGCCAGCAGCGGACAGGAAGTCGCAGCTTTCTTT. Translated, it gives CASSGQEVAAFF.